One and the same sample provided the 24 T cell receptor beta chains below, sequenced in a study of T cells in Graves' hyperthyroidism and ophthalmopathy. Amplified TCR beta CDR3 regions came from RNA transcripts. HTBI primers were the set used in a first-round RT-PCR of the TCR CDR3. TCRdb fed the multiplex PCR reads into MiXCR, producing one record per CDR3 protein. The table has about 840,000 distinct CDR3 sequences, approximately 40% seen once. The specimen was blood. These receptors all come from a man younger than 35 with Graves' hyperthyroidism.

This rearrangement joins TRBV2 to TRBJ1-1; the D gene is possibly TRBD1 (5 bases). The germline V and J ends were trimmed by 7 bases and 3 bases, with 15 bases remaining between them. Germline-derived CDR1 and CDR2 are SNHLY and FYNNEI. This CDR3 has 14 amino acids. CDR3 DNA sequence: TGTGCCAGCACTCCCGGACCGGGGGACACTGAAGCTTTCTTT. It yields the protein CASTPGPGDTEAFF.

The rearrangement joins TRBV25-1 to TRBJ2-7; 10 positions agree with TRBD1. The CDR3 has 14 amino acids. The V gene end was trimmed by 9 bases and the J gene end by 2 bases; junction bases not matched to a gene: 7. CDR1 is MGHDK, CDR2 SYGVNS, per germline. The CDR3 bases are TGTGCCAGTCTTTCCGGGACAGGGGCCTACGAGCAGTACTTC. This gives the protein CASLSGTGAYEQYF.

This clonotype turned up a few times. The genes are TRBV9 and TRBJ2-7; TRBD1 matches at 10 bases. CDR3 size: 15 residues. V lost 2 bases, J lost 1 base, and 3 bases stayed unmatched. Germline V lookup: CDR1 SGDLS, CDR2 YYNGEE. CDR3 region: CASSVGTGASYEQYF. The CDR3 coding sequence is TGTGCCAGCAGCGTGGGGACAGGGGCTTCCTACGAGCAGTACTTC.

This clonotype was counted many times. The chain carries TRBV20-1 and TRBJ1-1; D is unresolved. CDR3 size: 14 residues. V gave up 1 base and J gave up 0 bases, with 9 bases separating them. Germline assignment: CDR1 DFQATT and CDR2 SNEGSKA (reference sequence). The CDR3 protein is CSARGRPLNTEAFF. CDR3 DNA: TGCAGTGCTAGAGGCCGACCGTTGAACACTGAAGCTTTCTTT.

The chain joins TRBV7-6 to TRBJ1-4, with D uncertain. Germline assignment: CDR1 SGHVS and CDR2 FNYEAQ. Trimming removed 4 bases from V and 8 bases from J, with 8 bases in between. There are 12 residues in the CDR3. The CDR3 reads CASSWEREKLFF. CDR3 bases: TGTGCCAGCAGCTGGGAAAGGGAAAAACTGTTTTTT. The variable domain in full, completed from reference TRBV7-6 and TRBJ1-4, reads GAGVSQSPRYKVTKRGQDVALRCDPISGHVSLYWYRQALGQGPEFLTYFNYEAQQDKSGLPNDRFSAERPEGSISTLTIQRTEQRDSAMYRCASSWEREKLFFGSGTQLSVL.

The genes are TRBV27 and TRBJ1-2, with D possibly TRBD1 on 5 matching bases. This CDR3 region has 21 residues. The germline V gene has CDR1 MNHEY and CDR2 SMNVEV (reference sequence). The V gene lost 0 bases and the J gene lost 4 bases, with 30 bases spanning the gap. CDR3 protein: CASSLSPPVGPQFARVYGYTF. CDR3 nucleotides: TGTGCCAGCAGTTTATCGCCACCTGTGGGGCCTCAGTTCGCGAGGGTCTATGGCTACACCTTC.

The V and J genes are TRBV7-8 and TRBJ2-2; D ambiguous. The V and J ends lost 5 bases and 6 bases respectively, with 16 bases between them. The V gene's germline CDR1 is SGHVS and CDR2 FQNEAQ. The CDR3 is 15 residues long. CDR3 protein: CASSRPASQAGELFF. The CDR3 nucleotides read TGTGCCAGCAGCCGGCCCGCTAGTCAAGCCGGGGAGCTGTTTTTT.

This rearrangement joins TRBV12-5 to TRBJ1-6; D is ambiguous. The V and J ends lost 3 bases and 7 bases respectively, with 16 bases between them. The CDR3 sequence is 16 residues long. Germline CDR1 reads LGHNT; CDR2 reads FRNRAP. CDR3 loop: CASGFGGGSKNSPLHF. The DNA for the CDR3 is TGTGCTAGTGGTTTCGGAGGCGGCAGTAAAAATTCACCCCTCCACTTT.

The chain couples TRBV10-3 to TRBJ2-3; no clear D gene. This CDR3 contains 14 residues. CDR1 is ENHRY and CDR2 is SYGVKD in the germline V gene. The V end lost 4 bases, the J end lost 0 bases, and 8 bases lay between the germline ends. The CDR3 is CAISVAESTDTQYF. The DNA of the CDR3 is TGTGCCATCAGTGTTGCAGAAAGCACAGATACGCAGTATTTT.

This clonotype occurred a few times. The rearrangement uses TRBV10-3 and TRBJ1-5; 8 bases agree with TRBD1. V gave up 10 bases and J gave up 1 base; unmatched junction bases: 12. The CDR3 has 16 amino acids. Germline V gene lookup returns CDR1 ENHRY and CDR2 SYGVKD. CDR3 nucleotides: TGTGCCAGTCGCAATGGACAGGGTAGAAGCAATCAGCCCCAGCATTTT. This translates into CASRNGQGRSNQPQHF.

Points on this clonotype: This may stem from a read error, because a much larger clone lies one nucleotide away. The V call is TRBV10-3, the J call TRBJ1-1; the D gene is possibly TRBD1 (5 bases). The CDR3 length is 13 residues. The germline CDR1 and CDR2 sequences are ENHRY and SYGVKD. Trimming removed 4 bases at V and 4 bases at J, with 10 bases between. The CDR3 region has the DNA TGTGCCATCAGTGGCAGGGTGGGCACTGAAGCTTTCTTT. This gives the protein CAISGRVGTEAFF.

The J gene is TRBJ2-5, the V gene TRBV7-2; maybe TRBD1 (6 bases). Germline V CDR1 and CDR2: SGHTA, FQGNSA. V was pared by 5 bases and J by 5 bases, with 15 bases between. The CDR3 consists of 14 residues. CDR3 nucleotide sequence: TGTGCCAGCAGCCCCGCCCAGGGGTCGGAGACCCAGTACTTC. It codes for CASSPAQGSETQYF.

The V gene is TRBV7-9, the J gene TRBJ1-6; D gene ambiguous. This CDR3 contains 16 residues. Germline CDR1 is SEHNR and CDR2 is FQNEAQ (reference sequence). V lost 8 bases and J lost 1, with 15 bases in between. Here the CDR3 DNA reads TGTGCCAGCTGGAACTCCGTGTGGTCCTATAATTCACCCCTCCACTTT. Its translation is CASWNSVWSYNSPLHF.

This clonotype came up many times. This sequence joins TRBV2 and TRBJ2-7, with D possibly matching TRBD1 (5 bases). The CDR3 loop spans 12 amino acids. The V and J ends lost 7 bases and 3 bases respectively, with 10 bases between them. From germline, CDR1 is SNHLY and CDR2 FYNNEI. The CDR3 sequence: CASKDDSYEQYF. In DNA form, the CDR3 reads TGTGCCAGCAAGGACGACAGCTACGAGCAGTACTTC.

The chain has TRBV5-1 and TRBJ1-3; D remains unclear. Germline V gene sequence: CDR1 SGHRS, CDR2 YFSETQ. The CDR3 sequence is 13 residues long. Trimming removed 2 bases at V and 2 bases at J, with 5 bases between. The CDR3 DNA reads TGCGCCAGCAGCTTCTCTCCTGGAAACACCATATATTTT. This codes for CASSFSPGNTIYF.

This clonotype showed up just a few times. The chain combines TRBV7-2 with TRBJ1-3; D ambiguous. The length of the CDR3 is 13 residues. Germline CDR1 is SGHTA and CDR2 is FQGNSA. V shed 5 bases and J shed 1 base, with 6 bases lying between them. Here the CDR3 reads CASSLRSGNTIYF. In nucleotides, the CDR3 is TGTGCCAGCAGCCTCAGATCTGGAAACACCATATATTTT.

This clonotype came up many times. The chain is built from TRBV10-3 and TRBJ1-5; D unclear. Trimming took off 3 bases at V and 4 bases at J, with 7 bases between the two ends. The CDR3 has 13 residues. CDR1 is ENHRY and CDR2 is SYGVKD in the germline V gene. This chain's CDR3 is CAISDSINQPQHF. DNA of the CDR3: TGTGCCATCAGTGATTCCATTAATCAGCCCCAGCATTTT.

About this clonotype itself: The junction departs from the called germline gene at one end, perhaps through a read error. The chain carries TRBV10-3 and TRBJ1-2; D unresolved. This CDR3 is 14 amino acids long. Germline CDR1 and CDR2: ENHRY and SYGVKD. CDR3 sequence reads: CASSEALQEDGYTF. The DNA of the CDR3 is TGTGCCAGCAGTGAAGCGCTTCAGGAGGATGGCTACACCTTC.

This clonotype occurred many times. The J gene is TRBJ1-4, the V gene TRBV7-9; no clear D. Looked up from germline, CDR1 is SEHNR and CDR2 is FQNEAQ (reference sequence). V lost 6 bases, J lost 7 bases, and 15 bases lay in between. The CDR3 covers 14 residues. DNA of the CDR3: TGTGCCAGCAGTGGACGGCAGACAAGTGAAAAACTGTTTTTT. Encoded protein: CASSGRQTSEKLFF.

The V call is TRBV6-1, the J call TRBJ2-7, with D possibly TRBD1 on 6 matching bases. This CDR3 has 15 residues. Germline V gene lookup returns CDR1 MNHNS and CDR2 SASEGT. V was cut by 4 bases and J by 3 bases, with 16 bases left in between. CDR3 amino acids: CASSAAGQLIYEQYF. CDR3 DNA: TGTGCCAGCAGTGCCGCCGGACAGTTGATCTACGAGCAGTACTTC.

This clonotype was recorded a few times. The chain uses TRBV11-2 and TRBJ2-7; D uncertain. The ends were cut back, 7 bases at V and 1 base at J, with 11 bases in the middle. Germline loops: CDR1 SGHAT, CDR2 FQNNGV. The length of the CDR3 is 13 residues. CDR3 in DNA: TGTGCCAGCACCCAAACAGTGTCCTACGAGCAGTACTTC. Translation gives CASTQTVSYEQYF.

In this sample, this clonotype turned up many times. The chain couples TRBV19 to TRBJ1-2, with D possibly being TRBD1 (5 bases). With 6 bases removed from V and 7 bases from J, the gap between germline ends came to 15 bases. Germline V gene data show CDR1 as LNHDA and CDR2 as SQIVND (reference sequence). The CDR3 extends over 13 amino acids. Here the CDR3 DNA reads TGTGCCAGTAGCACGGGACCGATCCCTGGCTACACCTTC. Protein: CASSTGPIPGYTF.

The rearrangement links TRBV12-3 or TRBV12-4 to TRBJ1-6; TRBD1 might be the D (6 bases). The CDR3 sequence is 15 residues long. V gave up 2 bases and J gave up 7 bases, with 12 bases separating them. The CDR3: CASSLRTALNSPLHF. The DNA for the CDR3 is TGTGCCAGCAGTTTAAGGACAGCACTAAATTCACCCCTCCACTTT.

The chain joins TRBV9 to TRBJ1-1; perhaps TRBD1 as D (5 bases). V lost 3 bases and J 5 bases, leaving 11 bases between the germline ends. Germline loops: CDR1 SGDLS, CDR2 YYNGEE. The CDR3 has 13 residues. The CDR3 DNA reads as TGTGCCAGCAGCGCCGTCCAGGGAACTGAAGCTTTCTTT. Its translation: CASSAVQGTEAFF.